The 17 T cell receptor beta chains in this list originate from one sample, sequenced in a study of T-cell reconstitution after alpha-beta-depleted transplantation in children. During its preparation, the TCRbeta library received unique molecular identifiers. TCRdb fed the PCR reads into MiXCR, producing one record per CDR3 protein. The data contain fewer than 350,000 distinct CDR3 sequences, 9.5% to 13% of them singletons. The sequencing used PBMCs, collected before TCRalphabeta/CD19-depleted stem cell transplant. These receptors originate from a boy younger than two with acute myeloid leukemia, due to receive a stem cell transplant.

In this sample, this clonotype turned up many times. The chain uses TRBV9 and TRBJ2-3; no clear D gene. Trimming cost V 0 bases and J 4 bases, with 6 bases left between them. The germline CDR1 and CDR2 sequences are SGDLS and YYNGEE. CDR3 length: 13 residues. For the CDR3, the DNA is TGTGCCAGCAGCGTAGATCCCCCAGATACGCAGTATTTT. The encoded protein is CASSVDPPDTQYF.

In this sample, this clonotype turned up many times. The chain carries TRBV4-2 and TRBJ1-1; D not certain. The CDR3 has 11 residues. The V gene lost 0 bases and the J gene lost 8 bases, with 4 bases spanning the gap. The germline V gene has CDR1 LGHNA and CDR2 YNFKEQ. CDR3 loop: CASSQEQEAFF. The CDR3, as DNA: TGTGCCAGCAGCCAAGAACAGGAAGCTTTCTTT.

There are a few counts of this clonotype. The chain uses TRBV5-1 and TRBJ1-4; D may be TRBD1 (6 bases). The CDR3 runs to 15 residues. Trimming took off 4 bases at V and 5 bases at J, with 15 bases between the two ends. Germline V lookup: CDR1 SGHRS, CDR2 YFSETQ. Written as DNA, the CDR3 is TGCGCCAGCAGCCGTTCGACAGGAAGGAATGAAAAACTGTTTTTT. It translates to CASSRSTGRNEKLFF.

This clonotype was seen a handful of times. The V gene is TRBV5-1, the J gene TRBJ2-2; no definite D call. Trimming removed 1 base from V and 6 bases from J, with 7 bases in between. The CDR3 is made up of 13 amino acids. Germline CDR1 SGHRS, CDR2 YFSETQ. CDR3 bases: TGCGCCAGCAGCTTGCACAAGCCCGGGGAGCTGTTTTTT. It yields the protein CASSLHKPGELFF.

The chain recombines TRBV2 with TRBJ2-7; 8 bases align to TRBD1. The CDR3 is 15 amino acids. Losses at the gene ends were 4 bases for V and 4 bases for J; bases not matched to a gene: 9. Germline lookup yields CDR1 SNHLY and CDR2 FYNNEI. Here the CDR3 reads CASSAMAGGNYEQYF. The DNA of the CDR3 is TGTGCCAGCAGTGCGATGGCAGGGGGCAATTACGAGCAGTACTTC.

This clonotype was picked up many times. The chain links TRBV6-2 or TRBV6-3 to TRBJ2-3; a weak D match, TRBD2 (7 bases). Germline CDR1 reads MNHEY; CDR2 reads SVGEGT. The V gene lost 0 bases and the J gene lost 1 base, with 17 bases spanning the gap. The CDR3 totals 18 residues. CDR3 sequence (DNA): TGTGCCAGCAGTTACTCGCAATGGGGGGGCGCCGGCACAGATACGCAGTATTTT. It codes for CASSYSQWGGAGTDTQYF.

This clonotype was seen ten or more times. The chain links TRBV7-9 to TRBJ1-4, with TRBD1 identical over 8 bases. The CDR3 totals 15 residues. The ends lost 0 bases at V and 5 bases at J; junction bases unmatched: 2. Germline CDR1 SEHNR, CDR2 FQNEAQ (reference sequence). CDR3 loop: CASSLAGTGNEKLFF. For the CDR3, the DNA is TGTGCCAGCAGCTTAGCCGGGACAGGAAATGAAAAACTGTTTTTT.

In this sample, this clonotype turned up a few times. The chain employs TRBV5-5 and TRBJ1-6; D is unresolved. V dropped 0 bases and J dropped 10 bases, with 11 bases sitting between them. The CDR3 length is 14 residues. From germline, CDR1 is SGHKS and CDR2 YYEKEE (reference sequence). CDR3 nucleotide sequence: TGTGCCAGCAGCTTGGGTCAGGTCGCCTCACCCCTCCACTTT. Its translation is CASSLGQVASPLHF. Looking up the rest from reference TRBV5-5 and TRBJ1-6 gives the full variable domain: DAGVTQSPTHLIKTRGQQVTLRCSPISGHKSVSWYQQVLGQGPQFIFQYYEKEERGRGNFPDRFSARQFPNYSSELNVNALLLGDSALYLCASSLGQVASPLHFGNGTRLTVT.

This clonotype has at least ten counts. The V and J genes are TRBV29-1 and TRBJ2-3; weak D call: TRBD1 (5 bases). Germline CDR1 SQVTM, CDR2 ANQGSEA. With 1 base removed from V and 0 bases from J, the gap between germline ends came to 14 bases. CDR3 size: 16 residues. The CDR3 reads CSVEGGFRSSTDTQYF. Written as DNA, the CDR3 is TGCAGCGTTGAAGGGGGCTTTCGCTCTAGCACAGATACGCAGTATTTT.

This clonotype has at least ten counts. This rearrangement joins TRBV27 to TRBJ2-7; weak D call: TRBD2 (6 bases). Per the germline V gene, CDR1 is MNHEY and CDR2 is SMNVEV (reference sequence). Trimming shortened V by 6 bases and J by 2 bases, and 14 bases separated the two germline ends. The CDR3 has 14 residues. The CDR3 is CASSRPSEPYEQYF. The CDR3 DNA is TGTGCCAGCAGCAGACCTAGCGAACCCTACGAGCAGTACTTC.

There are many counts of this clonotype. Here the CDR3 reads CASSLGAGRVYNEQFF. CDR3 nucleotides: TGTGCCAGCAGCTTAGGAGCCGGGAGGGTTTACAATGAGCAGTTCTTC. V is TRBV7-9 and J is TRBJ2-1; 8 bases align to TRBD2. Germline trimming cut 1 base from V and 4 bases from J; bases unmatched to any gene: 6. The CDR3 extends over 16 amino acids. Looked up from germline, CDR1 is SEHNR and CDR2 is FQNEAQ (reference sequence).

Many counts were recorded for this clonotype. The rearrangement links TRBV12-3 or TRBV12-4 to TRBJ2-7; possibly TRBD1 for D (6 bases). The CDR3 runs to 13 residues. Trimming took off 6 bases at V and 2 bases at J, with 11 bases between the two ends. CDR3 sequence reads: CASRRGQTYEQYF. CDR3 sequence (DNA): TGTGCCAGCAGACGCGGACAGACCTACGAGCAGTACTTC.

There are many counts of this clonotype. The J gene is TRBJ1-2, the V gene TRBV7-2, with 9 bases identical to TRBD1. V was clipped by 1 base and J by 2 bases; unmatched bases: 2. Germline V gives CDR1 SGHTA, CDR2 FQGNSA. The length of the CDR3 is 15 residues. CDR3 region: CASSLGTGVNYGYTF. CDR3 nucleotide sequence: TGTGCCAGCAGCTTAGGGACAGGGGTGAACTATGGCTACACCTTC.

This clonotype has at least ten counts. The rearrangement uses TRBV2 and TRBJ2-5, with TRBD1 matching 7 bases. Germline CDR1 is SNHLY and CDR2 is FYNNEI. The J segment lost 1 base and the V segment lost 10 bases, leaving 6 bases of the junction unmatched. The CDR3 is 13 amino acids. The CDR3 nucleotides read TGTGCCATCCTCAGGGGGTTCCAAGAGACCCAGTACTTC. Its protein product is CAILRGFQETQYF.

This clonotype came up a few times. The chain carries TRBV18 and TRBJ2-1, with TRBD2 as a possible D gene (5 bases). The V and J ends lost 3 bases and 1 base respectively, with 10 bases between them. Germline V gene lookup returns CDR1 KGHSH and CDR2 LQKENI. This CDR3 has 15 residues. CDR3 amino acids: CASSPEAVSYNEQFF. The CDR3 nucleotides read TGTGCCAGCTCACCCGAAGCGGTATCCTACAATGAGCAGTTCTTC.

This clonotype was seen a few times. The chain uses TRBV5-1 and TRBJ2-7; D possibly uses TRBD1 or TRBD2 (5 bases each). CDR3 length: 15 residues. Germline V gives CDR1 SGHRS, CDR2 YFSETQ. V was cut by 2 bases and J by 3 bases, with 15 bases left in between. CDR3 sequence: CASSLSRDGIYEQYF. In DNA form, the CDR3 reads TGCGCCAGCAGCTTATCCCGGGACGGAATCTACGAGCAGTACTTC.

The chain employs TRBV2 and TRBJ2-7; TRBD2 agrees at 7 bases. V gave up 7 bases and J gave up 2 bases; unmatched junction bases: 8. Germline V gives CDR1 SNHLY, CDR2 FYNNEI. CDR3 length equals 14 residues. The CDR3 DNA reads as TGTGCCAGCAAGTATCGGGGGGATACCTACGAGCAGTACTTC. Protein: CASKYRGDTYEQYF.